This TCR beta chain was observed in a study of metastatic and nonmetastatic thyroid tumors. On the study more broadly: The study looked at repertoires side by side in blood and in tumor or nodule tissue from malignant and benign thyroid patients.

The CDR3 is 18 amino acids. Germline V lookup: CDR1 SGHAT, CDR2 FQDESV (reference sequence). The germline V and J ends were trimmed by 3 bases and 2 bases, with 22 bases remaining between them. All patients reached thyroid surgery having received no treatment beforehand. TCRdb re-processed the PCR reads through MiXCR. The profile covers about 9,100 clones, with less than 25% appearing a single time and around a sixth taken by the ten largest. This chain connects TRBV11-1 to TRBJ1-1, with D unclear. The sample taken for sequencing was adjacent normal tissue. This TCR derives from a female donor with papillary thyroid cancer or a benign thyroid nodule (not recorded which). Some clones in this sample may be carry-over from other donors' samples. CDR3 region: CASSFRRFRESGNTEAFF. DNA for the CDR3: TGTGCCAGCAGCTTCCGGAGGTTTCGGGAGAGTGGTAACACTGAAGCTTTCTTT.